This T cell receptor (beta chain) was profiled in a study of beta chain features in type 1 diabetes. Study summary: Across every sample, around 98 million sorted cells were examined in total. Study-level findings and limits: When cDNA is sequenced, cells with high TCR expression could be over-represented. Researchers report that Type 1 diabetes patients had moderately but significantly shorter TCRB CDR3s across all four CD4+ subsets. Type 1 diabetes patients had fewer VDJ junction insertions and more deletions.

Investigators reverse transcribed all isolated RNA, so they sequenced expressed TCRB transcripts. Reads from naive, central memory and regulatory T cell samples averaged around 4 million. Generated by immunoSEQ multiplex PCR, the TCRdb table keeps only in-frame clones and is missing some. The sample records around 250,000 clones, 24% being singletons. V shed 3 bases, J shed 3 bases, and the junction held 3 bases outside the gene matches. This CDR3 comprises 14 residues. CDR1 and CDR2 (germline): LNHNV, YYDKDF (reference sequence). Of note for this clone: No antigen is known for it.

Sequencing used naive CD4+ T cells from blood. This clonotype was obtained from a woman in her twenties or thirties with type 1 diabetes. V usage is TRBV15 and J usage is TRBJ2-7; 9 bases are shared with TRBD2. CDR3 bases: TGTGCCACCAGCAGTCTAGCGGGGTTCTACGAGCAGTACTTC. It is translated as CATSSLAGFYEQYF. Full variable domain (rest looked up from reference TRBV15 and TRBJ2-7): DAMVIQNPRYQVTQFGKPVTLSCSQTLNHNVMYWYQQKSSQAPKLLFHYYDKDFNNEADTPDNFQSRRPNTSFCFLDIRSPGLGDTAMYLCATSSLAGFYEQYFGPGTRLTVT.